This is a list of T cell receptor beta chains from one sample in a study of tumor-infiltrating lymphocytes in localized non-small cell lung cancer. Clones were read by immunoSEQ multiplex PCR, and TCRdb kept only the in-frame ones, dropping some. The table has 9,500 to 12,000 clones, over 80% seen once; the top ten hold approximately 8%. The sample taken for sequencing was lung tumor tissue. The receptors here all came from a human donor with non-small cell lung cancer. The CDR3 runs from the conserved cysteine through the conserved F or W.

V gene	J gene	CDR3 protein
TRBV13	TRBJ2-1	CASSSRTSGRDNEQFF
TRBV6-1	TRBJ1-5	CASSVTGDSNQPQHF
TRBV30	TRBJ1-5	CAWSYREGRPQHF
TRBV7-9	TRBJ2-7	CASNDVSYEQYF
TRBV7-3	TRBJ2-7	CASSPSHSSYEQYF
TRBV14	TRBJ2-3	CASSQVAGSLADTQYF
TRBV19	TRBJ2-1	CASSRRLAGGSSYNEQFF
TRBV19	TRBJ1-2	CASRLTAGVYGYTF
TRBV10-3	TRBJ2-7	CAIRGTSGDLYEQYF
TRBV5-1	TRBJ1-3	CASSFTPNSGNTIYF
TRBV5-1	TRBJ2-1	CASSLTSGRAHEQFF
TRBV6-4	TRBJ2-1	CASSDLAGGDNEQFF
TRBV29-1	TRBJ1-2	CSVEDHTLF
TRBV5-1	TRBJ1-1	CASSLDSPVEAFF
TRBV5-4	TRBJ2-5	CASSLDRGRQETQYF
TRBV27	TRBJ1-1	CASSLSSGGTEAFF
TRBV7-2	TRBJ2-5	CASSQPTSGGQTQYF
TRBV18	TRBJ1-2	CASSPRGTGNYGYTF
TRBV30	TRBJ2-7	CAGSRGRIYEQYF
TRBV9	TRBJ1-1	CASTPPTGVAFF
TRBV27	TRBJ1-1	CASTLGRNTEAFF
TRBV5-4	TRBJ2-5	CASSLIGTGETQYF
TRBV2	TRBJ1-5	CASGPDSNQPQHF
TRBV6-5	TRBJ2-3	CASWDGTDTQYF
TRBV6-1	TRBJ2-3	CASSVSTGGRTDTQYF
TRBV5-1	TRBJ1-2	CASTAGAYGYTF
TRBV6-1	TRBJ2-7	CASSATGGYEQYF
TRBV29-1	TRBJ2-3	CSVEGPLASGGITDTQYF
TRBV7-7	TRBJ2-7	CASSQPGGGRYEQYF
TRBV19	TRBJ1-5	CASSIQVNNQPQHF
TRBV29-1	TRBJ2-5	CSVEPDRGREETQYF
TRBV4-3	TRBJ1-2	CASSQETGGYGYTF
TRBV7-2	TRBJ1-2	CASSTTGPLGYTF
TRBV10-3	TRBJ2-1	CAISAQGGSNEQFF
TRBV5-1	TRBJ2-1	CASSVTGARGDEQFF
TRBV7-9	TRBJ2-1	CASSPRRDPNEQFF
TRBV30	TRBJ2-1	CAWNSRGNEQFF
TRBV6-5	TRBJ2-7	CASNLLAGGLGEQYF
TRBV7-2	TRBJ2-1	CASSLALGGLFNEQFF
TRBV5-4	TRBJ2-1	CASSSTRGQGNNEQFF
TRBV5-1	TRBJ2-5	CASSLGLAGQETQYF
TRBV11-2	TRBJ2-5	CASSFPGRRPETQYF
TRBV27	TRBJ2-2	CASSLGRISSGELFF
TRBV10-3	TRBJ2-1	CAISETGLAVNEQFF
TRBV5-1	TRBJ1-2	CASSRDRGGYTF
TRBV30	TRBJ1-3	CAWSISARYSGNTIYF
TRBV7-3	TRBJ2-6	CASSPGRSNVWANVLTF
TRBV21-1	TRBJ1-2	CASSNRMNYGYTF